A selection of T cell receptor beta chains follows, all from one sample in a study of cytomegalovirus exposure and HLA in healthy donors. Measured with immunoSEQ multiplex PCR; TCRdb has only the in-frame clones, and not every one. This table has more than 85,000 clones, roughly 15% appearing once. The material sequenced was PBMCs. The receptors come from a female donor in good health and CMV-seronegative. Each CDR3 is given with its conserved first and last residue. Each record gives: clone size, V gene, D gene, J gene, CDR3 DNA, CDR3 protein. D genes are given only for firm matches. Rows may omit the clone size; those that give it use once, few, many or a size class.

NA	TRBV4-3	TRBD1	TRBJ1-2	TGCGCCAGCAGCCAAGCCGCGACAGGGAACTATGGCTACACCTTC	CASSQAATGNYGYTF
NA	TRBV28	NA	TRBJ2-3	TGTGCCAGCAGTTCCCTGGGGGGTACGCAGTATTTT	CASSSLGGTQYF
NA	TRBV30	NA	TRBJ1-2	TGTGCCTGGGTGCGGGGGACTAACTATGGCTACACCTTC	CAWVRGTNYGYTF
NA	TRBV30	TRBD2	TRBJ2-2	TGTGCCTGGAGTATTCTAAGCGGGGGCCCCACCGGGGAGCTGTTTTTT	CAWSILSGGPTGELFF
few	TRBV6-1	NA	TRBJ2-1	TGTGCCAGCAGTGCAGGGGATCCCCATAATGAGCAGTTCTTC	CASSAGDPHNEQFF
NA	TRBV5-1	NA	TRBJ2-5	TGCGCCAGCAGCGGGGGGGCGAGCGGTGGAGAGACCCAGTACTTC	CASSGGASGGETQYF
NA	TRBV25-1	NA	TRBJ2-5	TGTGCCAGCAGTGAACCTCAGTACCAAGAGACCCAGTACTTC	CASSEPQYQETQYF
few	TRBV30	TRBD1	TRBJ1-5	TGTGCCTGGAGTGCGGGACAGAAGGGTCAGCCCCAGCATTTT	CAWSAGQKGQPQHF
few	TRBV5-1	TRBD1	TRBJ2-7	TGCGCCAGCAGCAAAGACGGACAGGGTCCCTACGAGCAGTACTTC	CASSKDGQGPYEQYF
few	TRBV6-5	TRBD2	TRBJ2-1	TGTGCCAGCAGACCCACTAGCGGGACGTACAATGAGCAGTTCTTC	CASRPTSGTYNEQFF
NA	TRBV7-2	NA	TRBJ1-5	TGTGCCAGCAGCTTAGTAGGGTTAGCGGGCAGCAATCAGCCCCAGCATTTT	CASSLVGLAGSNQPQHF
NA	TRBV5-3	NA	TRBJ2-7	TGTGCCAGAAGCTTGATCCGGGAGCCGGGGCTCTACGAGCAGTACTTC	CARSLIREPGLYEQYF
NA	TRBV6-5	NA	TRBJ2-2	TGTGCCAGCAGTTACTCTATGGGGGCCACCGGGGAGCTGTTTTTT	CASSYSMGATGELFF
NA	TRBV10-2	NA	TRBJ1-2	TGCGCCAGCAGTGAGTCGCAGGGGCAGAGCTATGGCTACACCTTC	CASSESQGQSYGYTF
few	TRBV15	TRBD1	TRBJ2-6	TGTGCCACCAGCAGTCGGGACAGTCAAAGTGGGGCCAACGTCCTGACTTTC	CATSSRDSQSGANVLTF
few	TRBV29-1	NA	TRBJ2-6	TGCAGCGTAGCCTCGACTGGGGCCAACGTCCTGGCTTTC	CSVASTGANVLAF
NA	TRBV11-3	TRBD1	TRBJ2-6	TGTGCCAGCGGCAGGACAGGGGTCTCTGGGGCCAACGTCCTGACTTTC	CASGRTGVSGANVLTF
NA	TRBV4-1	TRBD1	TRBJ1-5	TGCGCCAGCAGCCAGGGACAGGGAGGCGATCAGCCCCAGCATTTT	CASSQGQGGDQPQHF
few	TRBV7-2	TRBD2	TRBJ2-2	TGTGCCAGCAGCTTAGCCCGCGGGAGCCTAACGAACACCGGGGAGCTGTTTTTT	CASSLARGSLTNTGELFF
few	TRBV9	TRBD2	TRBJ2-5	TGTGCCAGCAGCGTCGGGACTACACAAGAGACCCAGTACTTC	CASSVGTTQETQYF
NA	TRBV5-1	TRBD2	TRBJ2-7	TGCGCCAGCAGACGGACTAGCGGGGACTCCTACGAGCAGTACTTC	CASRRTSGDSYEQYF
NA	TRBV4-3	NA	TRBJ1-2	TGCGCCAGCAGCCAAGATCGCGGACAGAGCCCATATGGCTACACCTTC	CASSQDRGQSPYGYTF
NA	TRBV6-6	NA	TRBJ1-1	TGTGCCAGCAGTCTCGAAGGGGTTACTGAAGCTTTCTTT	CASSLEGVTEAFF
NA	TRBV27	TRBD2	TRBJ2-5	TGTGCCAGCAGTTTAGCGGGGGGACGACAAGAGACCCAGTACTTC	CASSLAGGRQETQYF
few	TRBV7-9	NA	TRBJ1-1	TGTGCCAGCAGCTTAGACAGGGCGAACACTGAAGCTTTCTTT	CASSLDRANTEAFF
NA	TRBV19	NA	TRBJ1-4	TGTGCCAGTAGTCAGCGGGCCTCCCGGGAGGAAAAACTGTTTTTT	CASSQRASREEKLFF
NA	TRBV19	NA	TRBJ2-1	TGTGCCAGTAGTATCCCGGGAGCAATGAATGAGCAGTTCTTC	CASSIPGAMNEQFF
NA	TRBV4-3	NA	TRBJ1-6	TGCGCCAGCAGCCAAGATAGGTACGGGATTAGCACCCTCCACTTT	CASSQDRYGISTLHF
NA	TRBV18	NA	TRBJ2-5	TGTGCCAGCTCACCCAGACAGGTTGAGACCCAGTACTTC	CASSPRQVETQYF
few	TRBV25-1	NA	TRBJ2-1	TGTGCCAGCAGTGCCTTAGCGGTTTACAATGAGCAGTTCTTC	CASSALAVYNEQFF
NA	TRBV4-3	TRBD1	TRBJ2-5	TGCGCCAGCAGCCGCCGACAGGGGACCACTGAGACCCAGTACTTC	CASSRRQGTTETQYF
NA	TRBV5-8	NA	TRBJ2-5	TGTGCCAGCAGCTTGAATCTCCTAGAGACCCAGTACTTC	CASSLNLLETQYF
NA	TRBV27	TRBD1	TRBJ1-3	TGTGCCAGCAGTCCCCGGACAGGGAGCACCATATATTTT	CASSPRTGSTIYF
once	TRBV7-8	TRBD1	TRBJ2-1	TGTGCCAGCAGCTCAACGGGACAGGGGTTGGGCGGAGGTCCGTTCTTC	CASSSTGQGLGGGPFF
few	TRBV7-2	TRBD1	TRBJ2-7	TGTGCCAGCAGCTTAGGAGGACCTTGGACAGGCACCTACGAGCAGTACTTC	CASSLGGPWTGTYEQYF